Following are 10 T cell receptor beta chains from one sample sequenced in a study of OX40 agonist ivuxolimab in advanced cancers. Libraries were prepared through the immunoSEQ multiplex PCR assay. TCRdb mirrors the immuneACCESS table, restricted to in-frame sequences. Some clones are absent from its copies; in checked studies, under half trace to an unresolved V gene, and the reason for the others is unknown. In this sample the table shows 65,000 to 80,000 clones, around nine tenths of which occur a single time. The biggest ten clones account for roughly 0.69% of the sample. Specimen: CD4+ or CD8+ T cells sorted from blood, collected in a trial of the OX40 agonist ivuxolimab. The receptors here all came from an adult with an advanced solid tumor such as melanoma, head and neck, liver or kidney cancer.

The chain joins TRBV6-6 to TRBJ2-3; no clear D gene. V was trimmed by 5 bases and J by 2 bases, leaving 2 bases between them. Germline-derived CDR1 and CDR2 are MNHNY and SVGAGI (reference sequence). The CDR3 has 11 amino acids. The chain's CDR3 is CASSVTDTQYF. The CDR3 DNA is TGTGCCAGCAGTGTCACAGATACGCAGTATTTT.

The chain combines TRBV7-2 with TRBJ1-3, with D perhaps matching TRBD1 (6 bases). Germline lookup yields CDR1 SGHTA and CDR2 FQGNSA. This CDR3 is 18 amino acids long. V was pared by 1 base and J by 0 bases, with 16 bases between. The CDR3 reads CASSLVGGRVGSGNTIYF. CDR3 in DNA: TGTGCCAGCAGCTTAGTGGGGGGCAGGGTCGGCTCTGGAAACACCATATATTTT.

The chain is built from TRBV7-2 and TRBJ2-2; D might be TRBD1 (7 bases). Trimming pared 4 bases from V and 5 bases from J, leaving 23 bases between. Looked up from germline, CDR1 is SGHTA and CDR2 is FQGNSA. The CDR3 totals 18 residues. CDR3 residues: CASSSFHSRGRNTGELFF. In nucleotides, the CDR3 is TGTGCCAGCAGCTCTTTCCATTCCAGGGGGAGGAATACCGGGGAGCTGTTTTTT.

A single count supports this clone. This chain joins TRBV5-6 and TRBJ2-7; D is perhaps TRBD2 (6 bases). The V and J ends lost 3 bases and 2 bases respectively, with 15 bases between them. This CDR3 has 15 amino acids. Germline values: CDR1 SGHDT, CDR2 YYEEEE. DNA for the CDR3: TGTGCCAGCAGCTCTAGCGCGAGACTCGCCTACGAGCAGTACTTC. Encoded protein: CASSSSARLAYEQYF.

This chain's CDR3 is CASSPGQGAMGEQFF. The CDR3 DNA follows: TGCGCCAGCAGCCCCGGACAGGGGGCTATGGGAGAGCAGTTCTTC. The chain has TRBV5-1 and TRBJ2-1; the match to TRBD1 covers 11 bases. The germline V gene encodes CDR1 SGHRS and CDR2 YFSETQ. J gave up 10 bases and V 4 bases, and 10 bases lay outside the gene matches. The CDR3 is made up of 15 amino acids.

The chain is built from TRBV25-1 and TRBJ2-7, with unresolved D. From germline, CDR1 is MGHDK and CDR2 SYGVNS. V was shortened by 4 bases and J by 7 bases, with 8 bases between the two germline ends. CDR3 length equals 11 residues. CDR3 coding DNA: TGTGCCAGCAGTGGCCCCAGGGAGCAGTACTTC. Encoded protein: CASSGPREQYF.

CDR3 sequence reads: CASSSTGQGRGEKLFF. CDR3 DNA sequence: TGTGCCAGCAGCTCGACCGGACAGGGTCGGGGTGAAAAACTGTTTTTT. The chain combines TRBV7-3 with TRBJ1-4, with TRBD1 identical over 8 bases. Germline CDR1 and CDR2: SGHTA and FQGTGA. J gave up 7 bases and V 4 bases, and 11 bases lay outside the gene matches. The CDR3 spans 16 residues.

The J gene is TRBJ1-4, the V gene TRBV30; 9 bases are shared with TRBD1. Trimming took 2 bases from V and 7 from J; bases not matched to a gene: 17. CDR3 length: 18 amino acids. CDR1 is GTSNPN, CDR2 SVGIG, per germline (reference sequence). The chain's CDR3 is CAWSKLGTGRAVGEKLFF. CDR3 coding DNA: TGTGCCTGGAGTAAGTTGGGGACAGGGAGGGCGGTTGGTGAAAAACTGTTTTTT.

J is TRBJ2-7 and V is TRBV6-1; the D gene is possibly TRBD2 (5 bases). Trimming took off 1 base at V and 9 bases at J, with 10 bases between the two ends. This CDR3 comprises 12 residues. Germline lookup yields CDR1 MNHNS and CDR2 SASEGT. This CDR3 is CASSEVGVGQYF. CDR3 coding DNA: TGTGCCAGCAGTGAAGTCGGGGTAGGGCAGTACTTC.

This chain connects TRBV6-5 to TRBJ2-7, with D maybe TRBD1 (6 bases). V lost 6 bases to trimming and J lost 6 bases, with 15 bases between them. The CDR3 sequence is 13 residues long. CDR1 MNHEY and CDR2 SVGAGI come from the germline V gene. This CDR3 is CASSTQGLREQYF. CDR3 DNA sequence: TGTGCCAGCAGCACCCAGGGGCTTCGCGAGCAGTACTTC.